A single sample gave rise to the 15 T cell receptor beta chains below, sequenced in a study of blood T cell repertoires in COVID-19. The protocol was immunoSEQ multiplex PCR, while the TCRdb copy is restricted to in-frame clones and leaves out a portion. This table has some 8,000 clones, 70% to 75% appearing once. Sequenced: peripheral blood. The receptor set was obtained from a human donor in a cohort sampled during active COVID-19.

The chain combines TRBV7-8 with TRBJ1-6; D might be TRBD1 (5 bases). V lost 1 base to trimming and J lost 7 bases, with 20 bases between them. CDR1 is SGHVS, CDR2 FQNEAQ, per germline. There are 18 residues in the CDR3. The CDR3 loop is CASSLVDSVPRVNSPLHF. The CDR3, as DNA: TGTGCCAGCAGCTTAGTTGACTCAGTTCCCAGGGTGAATTCACCCCTCCACTTT.

This clone was detected a few times. The rearrangement links TRBV28 to TRBJ1-3; D perhaps matches TRBD1 (5 bases). Germline V CDR1 and CDR2: MDHEN, SYDVKM. The germline V and J ends were trimmed by 10 bases and 4 bases, with 14 bases remaining between them. The CDR3 runs 13 residues. Here the CDR3 DNA reads TGTGCCACCGAGGAGGGGTGGGGAAACACCATATATTTT. Its translation: CATEEGWGNTIYF.

J is TRBJ2-2 and V is TRBV3-1 (or the pseudogene TRBV3-2), with TRBD2 identical over 12 bases. V shed 7 bases, J shed 2 bases, and the junction held 5 bases outside the gene matches. Germline CDR1 and CDR2: LGHDT and YNNKEL (reference sequence). This CDR3 has 16 residues. The CDR3 DNA sequence: TGTGCCAGCACAAGACTAGCGGGAGACAACACCGGGGAGCTGTTTTTT. Its protein product is CASTRLAGDNTGELFF.

This clone turned up a few times. This rearrangement joins TRBV7-9 to TRBJ2-2; D not resolved. The V end lost 5 bases, the J end lost 4 bases, and 5 bases lay between the germline ends. CDR1 SEHNR and CDR2 FQNEAQ come from the germline V gene (reference sequence). This CDR3 spans 12 amino acids. The CDR3, as DNA: TGTGCCAGCAGCCGGGTCACCGGGGAGCTGTTTTTT. Translation gives CASSRVTGELFF. Filled out from reference TRBV7-9 and TRBJ2-2, the complete variable domain reads DTGVSQNPRHKITKRGQNVTFRCDPISEHNRLYWYRQTLGQGPEFLTYFQNEAQLEKSRLLSDRFSAERPKGSFSTLEIQRTEQGDSAMYLCASSRVTGELFFGEGSRLTVL.

A single count supports this clone. The chain recombines TRBV9 with TRBJ2-1; 13 bases agree with TRBD2. The CDR3 runs to 16 residues. V trimming: 4 bases; J trimming: 9 bases; junction bases outside the gene matches: 10. The germline V gene has CDR1 SGDLS and CDR2 YYNGEE. CDR3 protein: CASSHPLAGGRGEQFF. In DNA, the CDR3 is TGTGCCAGCAGCCACCCACTAGCGGGAGGGCGGGGTGAGCAGTTCTTC. The whole variable domain, filled in from reference TRBV9 and TRBJ2-1, reads DSGVTQTPKHLITATGQRVTLRCSPRSGDLSVYWYQQSLDQGLQFLIQYYNGEERAKGNILERFSAQQFPDLHSELNLSSLELGDSALYFCASSHPLAGGRGEQFFGPGTRLTVL.

This clone is medium-sized (0.01 to 0.1%) within its sample. The chain recombines TRBV11-2 with TRBJ1-1; possibly TRBD1 for D (5 bases). Per the germline V gene, CDR1 is SGHAT and CDR2 is FQNNGV. This CDR3 contains 13 residues. The V end was cut by 7 bases, the J end by 3 bases, with 12 bases between. CDR3 residues: CASTIKGDTEAFF. CDR3 in DNA: TGTGCCAGCACCATTAAAGGGGACACTGAAGCTTTCTTT. Based on the CDR3 plus reference TRBV11-2 and TRBJ1-1, the full variable domain is EAGVAQSPRYKIIEKRQSVAFWCNPISGHATLYWYQQILGQGPKLLIQFQNNGVVDDSQLPKDRFSAERLKGVDSTLKIQPAKLEDSAVYLCASTIKGDTEAFFGQGTRLTVV.

V and J are TRBV4-1 and TRBJ2-2; TRBD1 matches at 11 bases. The CDR3 is made up of 18 amino acids. V gave up 1 base and J gave up 4 bases; unmatched junction bases: 8. Germline V CDR1 and CDR2: MGHRA, YSYEKL. The CDR3: CASSQVSGGTGGTGELFF. The CDR3 nucleotides read TGCGCCAGCAGCCAAGTATCGGGCGGGACAGGGGGCACCGGGGAGCTGTTTTTT.

This clone appeared a few times. V gene TRBV28 combines with J gene TRBJ2-7; perhaps TRBD1 as D (6 bases). The length of the CDR3 is 12 residues. CDR1 is MDHEN and CDR2 is SYDVKM in the germline V gene. The V end lost 7 bases, the J end lost 6 bases, and 13 bases lay between the germline ends. This CDR3 reads CASTELGGEQYF. The CDR3 DNA reads TGTGCCAGCACCGAGCTAGGGGGCGAGCAGTACTTC.

This chain connects TRBV27 to TRBJ2-7, with TRBD2 identical over 7 bases. CDR1 MNHEY and CDR2 SMNVEV come from the germline V gene (reference sequence). The CDR3 covers 15 residues. The J segment lost 0 bases and the V segment lost 2 bases, leaving 4 bases of the junction unmatched. The CDR3 protein is CASSLEGGPSYEQYF. CDR3 nucleotide sequence: TGTGCCAGCAGTTTAGAGGGAGGGCCCTCCTACGAGCAGTACTTC.

The chain uses TRBV7-9 and TRBJ2-1; 10 nucleotides line up with TRBD2. CDR3 length equals 15 residues. The trim removed 7 bases at V and 4 bases at J, leaving 7 bases unmatched. Germline-derived CDR1 and CDR2 are SEHNR and FQNEAQ (reference sequence). CDR3 protein: CASNQGLAEYNEQFF. CDR3 sequence (DNA): TGTGCCAGCAACCAAGGACTAGCGGAATACAATGAGCAGTTCTTC. The complete variable domain, with remaining parts taken from reference TRBV7-9 and TRBJ2-1, reads DTGVSQNPRHKITKRGQNVTFRCDPISEHNRLYWYRQTLGQGPEFLTYFQNEAQLEKSRLLSDRFSAERPKGSFSTLEIQRTEQGDSAMYLCASNQGLAEYNEQFFGPGTRLTVL.

This clone appeared a few times. The chain is built from TRBV30 and TRBJ2-2; 10 bases map to TRBD2. Germline CDR1 GTSNPN, CDR2 SVGIG (reference sequence). CDR3 size: 16 residues. The J segment lost 7 bases and the V segment lost 2 bases, leaving 10 bases of the junction unmatched. The CDR3 DNA reads as TGTGCCTGGAGTAGCCCCCTAGCGGGAGAGATCGGGGAGCTGTTTTTT. Translation gives CAWSSPLAGEIGELFF.

The V gene is TRBV9, the J gene TRBJ1-3; the match to TRBD1 covers 12 bases. Germline assignment: CDR1 SGDLS and CDR2 YYNGEE. CDR3 size: 16 residues. V dropped 2 bases and J dropped 6; count of bases not matched to a gene: 6. The CDR3 protein is CASSVEGTGGENTIYF. CDR3 bases: TGTGCCAGCAGCGTCGAGGGGACAGGGGGCGAAAACACCATATATTTT.

In regard to this clone: A junction boundary mismatches the germline segment, possibly from a read error. The chain joins TRBV10-3 to TRBJ1-2; D call uncertain. Germline CDR1 ENHRY, CDR2 SYGVKD. This CDR3 region has 14 residues. This chain's CDR3 is CAIRESLYHYGYTF. CDR3 sequence (DNA): TGTGCCATCAGGGAGTCGCTCTATCACTATGGCTACACCTTC.

The chain has TRBV27 and TRBJ2-7, with TRBD2 identical over 11 bases. This CDR3 contains 15 residues. V dropped 5 bases and J dropped 3; count of bases not matched to a gene: 6. The germline gives CDR1 MNHEY, CDR2 SMNVEV (reference sequence). CDR3 nucleotides: TGTGCCAGCAGTACCACTAGCGGGAGTATCTACGAGCAGTACTTC. Encoded protein: CASSTTSGSIYEQYF.

This clone was found a few times. This rearrangement joins TRBV7-2 to TRBJ2-1, with a tentative D call TRBD2 (5 bases). The V gene lost 1 base and the J gene lost 6 bases, with 7 bases spanning the gap. Germline CDR1 is SGHTA and CDR2 is FQGNSA. CDR3 size: 13 residues. Here the CDR3 reads CASSLGGLNEQFF. CDR3 sequence (DNA): TGTGCCAGCAGCTTAGGCGGACTCAATGAGCAGTTCTTC. The whole variable domain, filled in from reference TRBV7-2 and TRBJ2-1, reads GAGVSQSPSNKVTEKGKDVELRCDPISGHTALYWYRQSLGQGLEFLIYFQGNSAPDKSGLPSDRFSAERTGGSVSTLTIQRTQQEDSAVYLCASSLGGLNEQFFGPGTRLTVL.